This T cell receptor (beta chain) was sequenced in a study of cytomegalovirus exposure and HLA in healthy donors. Points from the study as a whole: Later analysis placed DRB1 highest and HLA-C lowest in TCR association rates, which differed by HLA locus. Relative to equally common others, HLA-associated TCR beta chains showed greater clonal expansion in a later analysis. Under in vitro conditions, three CMV-associated chains were confirmed as specific for CMV antigens.

A note on this clone: Its antigen remains unknown.

Both 60 Vbeta primers and 13 Jbeta primers went into the PCR. Clones were read by immunoSEQ multiplex PCR, and TCRdb kept only the in-frame ones, dropping some. The sample includes 220,000 or so clones, approximately 68% seen only once; the top ten take roughly 2%. The sample taken for sequencing was PBMCs. This TCR derives from a woman in her thirties in good health and CMV-seronegative.

This chain's CDR3 is CASSLMESSYEQYF. In nucleotides, the CDR3 is TGTGCCAGCAGCTTAATGGAGAGCTCCTACGAGCAGTACTTC. The V call is TRBV7-8, the J call TRBJ2-7; no firm D call. This CDR3 is built from 14 residues. The ends were cut back, 2 bases at V and 0 bases at J, with 8 bases in the middle. From germline, CDR1 is SGHVS and CDR2 FQNEAQ.